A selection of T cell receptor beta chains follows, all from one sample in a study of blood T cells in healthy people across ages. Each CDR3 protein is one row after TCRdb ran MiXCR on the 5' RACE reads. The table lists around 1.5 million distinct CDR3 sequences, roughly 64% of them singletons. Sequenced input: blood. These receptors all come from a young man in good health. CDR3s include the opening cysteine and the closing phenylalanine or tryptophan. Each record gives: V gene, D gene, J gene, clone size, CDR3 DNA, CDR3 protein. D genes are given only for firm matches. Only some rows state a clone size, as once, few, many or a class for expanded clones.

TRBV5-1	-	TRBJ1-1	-	TGCGCCAGCAGCTTGGACAGGGCACTCACTGAAGCTTTCTTT	CASSLDRALTEAFF
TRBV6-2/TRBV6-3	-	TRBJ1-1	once	TGTGCCAGCAGTTTCGGGCGTGGGACTGAAGCTTTCTTT	CASSFGRGTEAFF
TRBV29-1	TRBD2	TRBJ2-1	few	TGCAGCGTTGAAGATCCGGGACTAGCGGGAGTTCCTTATAAGTTCTTC	CSVEDPGLAGVPYKFF
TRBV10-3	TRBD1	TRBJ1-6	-	TGTGCCATCAGTGAGTCGCAGGGGGCGGAGAGTAATTCACCCCTCCACTTT	CAISESQGAESNSPLHF
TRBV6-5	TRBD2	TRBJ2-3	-	TGTGCCAGCAAAAAACTAGCGGGGAACACAGATACGCAGTATTTT	CASKKLAGNTDTQYF
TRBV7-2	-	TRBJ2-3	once	TGTGCCAGCAGCTTTAAGGGGGGTCGGACAGATACGCAGTATTTT	CASSFKGGRTDTQYF
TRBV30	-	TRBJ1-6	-	TGTGCTTACCAAAGGGGCGGTGATAATTCACCCCTCCACTTT	CAYQRGGDNSPLHF
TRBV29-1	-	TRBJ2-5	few	TGCAGCGTTGAAGGGGCGGGGCTGGAGACCCAGTACTTC	CSVEGAGLETQYF
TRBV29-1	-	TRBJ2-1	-	TGCAGCGTTGAGGGCTGGCGGTTAAATGAGCAGTTCTTC	CSVEGWRLNEQFF
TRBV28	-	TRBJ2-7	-	TGTGCCAGCACCTACGGAGGGACAAGGTACGAGCAGTACTTC	CASTYGGTRYEQYF
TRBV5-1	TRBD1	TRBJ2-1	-	TGCGCCAGCAGCTTTGGGACAGACTCCTACAATGAGCAGTTCTTC	CASSFGTDSYNEQFF
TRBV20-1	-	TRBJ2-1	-	TGCAGTGCTAGAGACCCCAGTCCACGGACCTACAATGAGCAGTTCTTC	CSARDPSPRTYNEQFF
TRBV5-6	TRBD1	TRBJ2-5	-	TGTGCCAGCAGCAGGCAATGGACAGGGTGGGAGCAGTACTTC	CASSRQWTGWEQYF
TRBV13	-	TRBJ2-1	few	TGTGCCAGCAAGCAACAGGCGAATGAGCAGTTCTTC	CASKQQANEQFF
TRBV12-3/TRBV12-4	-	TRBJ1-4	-	TGTGCCAGCAGTGGGGACGGGACTCCGGAAGAAAAACTGTTTTTT	CASSGDGTPEEKLFF
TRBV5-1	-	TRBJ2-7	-	TGCGCCAGCAGAAGGGACTTACACGAGCAGTACTTC	CASRRDLHEQYF
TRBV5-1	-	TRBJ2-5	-	TGCGCCAGCAGCTTGAATCCCAGGGGACAAGAGACCCAGTACTTC	CASSLNPRGQETQYF
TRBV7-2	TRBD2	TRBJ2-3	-	TGTGCCAGCAGCTTAGTCCCTAGCGGGGGAACTCTAACAGATACGCAGTATTTT	CASSLVPSGGTLTDTQYF
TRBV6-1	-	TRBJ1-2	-	TGTGCCAGCAGTGACGGGAAAGACGGGTATGGCTACACCTTC	CASSDGKDGYGYTF
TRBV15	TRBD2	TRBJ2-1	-	TGTGCCACCAGCAGAGATTTATATTGGGTAGCGGGGGGTTACAATGAGCAGTTCTTC	CATSRDLYWVAGGYNEQFF
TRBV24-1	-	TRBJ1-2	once	TGTGCCACCAGTGATATGGCGGGTCGTGGCTACACCTTC	CATSDMAGRGYTF
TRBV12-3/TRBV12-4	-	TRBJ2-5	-	TGTGCCAGCAGTCCCGACGGGAACCCACAAGAGACCCAGTACTTC	CASSPDGNPQETQYF
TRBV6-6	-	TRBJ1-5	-	TGTGCCAGCAGGGGGGCCATAAATCAGCCCCAGCATTTT	CASRGAINQPQHF
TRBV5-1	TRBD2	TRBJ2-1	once	TGCGCCAGCAGCTTGAAACGGGGGGGTGGGCAGTTCTTC	CASSLKRGGGQFF
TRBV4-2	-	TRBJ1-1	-	TGTGCCAGCAGCCAAGGTCAGCAGGCGGGAACCGAAGCTTTCTTT	CASSQGQQAGTEAFF
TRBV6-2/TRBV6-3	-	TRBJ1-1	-	TGTGCCAGCAGTTACCTGGGTGCACTGAACACTGAAGCTTTCTTT	CASSYLGALNTEAFF
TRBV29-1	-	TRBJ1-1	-	TGCAGCGTAACGGGAGAGCAAGCTTTCTTT	CSVTGEQAFF
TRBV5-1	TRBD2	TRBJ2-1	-	TGCGCCAGCAGCTCAACGGGGGGGCCGTTTAATGAGCAGTTCTTC	CASSSTGGPFNEQFF
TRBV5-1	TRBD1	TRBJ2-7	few	TGCGCCAGCAGTTCTGGACAGGCCATCTACGAGCAGTACTTC	CASSSGQAIYEQYF
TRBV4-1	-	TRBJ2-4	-	TGCGCCAGCAGCCAAGATGCAGGGCTGTCCTACGAGCATTACTTC	CASSQDAGLSYEHYF
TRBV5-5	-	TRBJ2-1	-	TGTGCCAGCAGCTTGGTAGCCTTATCATACAATGAGCAGTTCTTC	CASSLVALSYNEQFF
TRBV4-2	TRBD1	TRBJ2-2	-	TGTGCCAGCAGACCCACAGGGGACGAGAACACCGGGGAGCTGTTTTTT	CASRPTGDENTGELFF
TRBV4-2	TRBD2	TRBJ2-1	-	TGTGCCAGCAGCCAAGATCTGCTAGCGGGGGGCCTCCGCTCCTACAATGAGCAGTTCTTC	CASSQDLLAGGLRSYNEQFF
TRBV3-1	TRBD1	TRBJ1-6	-	TGTGCCAGCAGCCCCGGGACAGGGGGCGCGGCCCTCCACTTT	CASSPGTGGAALHF
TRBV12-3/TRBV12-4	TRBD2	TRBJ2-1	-	TGTGCCAGCAGTTTTACCAGCGGGATAGATAATGAGCAGTTCTTC	CASSFTSGIDNEQFF
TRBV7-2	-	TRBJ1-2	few	TGTGCCAGCAGCTTACAACCCAATGAAGTCTATGGCTACACCTTC	CASSLQPNEVYGYTF
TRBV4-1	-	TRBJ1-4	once	TGCGCCAGCAGCCAAGATCCCGGGACCTCTAATGAAAAACTGTTTTTT	CASSQDPGTSNEKLFF
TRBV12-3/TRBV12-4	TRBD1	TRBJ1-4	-	TGTGCCGGTCGAGGACGGACAGGGGATGAAAAACTGTTTTTT	CAGRGRTGDEKLFF
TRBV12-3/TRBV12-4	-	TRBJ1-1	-	TGTGCCAGCAGTTTAGCGGGAGTTTTGAACACTGAAGCTTTCTTT	CASSLAGVLNTEAFF
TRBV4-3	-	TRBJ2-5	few	TGCGCCAGCAGCCAAGACATCCCCTCAGAGACCCAGTACTTC	CASSQDIPSETQYF
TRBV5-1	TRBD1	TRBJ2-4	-	TGCGCCAGCAGCTTGGGCCAGGGGGCTTTAGACATTCAGTACTTC	CASSLGQGALDIQYF
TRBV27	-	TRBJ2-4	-	TGTGCCAGCAGTTTATCGATAGGCTGGCGTGATTTGAACATTCAGTACTTC	CASSLSIGWRDLNIQYF
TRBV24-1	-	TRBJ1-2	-	TGTGCCACCAGTGATTGGGGGACCGGCCTCACCTTC	CATSDWGTGLTF
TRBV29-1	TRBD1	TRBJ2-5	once	TGCAGCCACCAGACAGGGGGTCAAGAGACCCAGTACTTC	CSHQTGGQETQYF
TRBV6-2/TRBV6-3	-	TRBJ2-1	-	TGTGCCAGCAGTTACCATCTAGGTCAAGGGATTCGAACCAATGAGCAGTTCTTC	CASSYHLGQGIRTNEQFF